Each of the 21 T cell receptor beta chains below was sequenced from the same sample in a study of control samples from healthy donors and cancer patients. Some clones are missing from TCRdb's copy, which holds only in-frame ones; the method was immunoSEQ multiplex PCR. The data contain some 150,000 clones, 90% to 95% of them singletons. Sequencing was carried out using blood. These receptors all stem from a woman aged 25 to 39 in good health.

Ten or more counts support this clone. This chain joins TRBV6-4 and TRBJ2-2; possible D gene TRBD2, 5 bases. CDR1 is MRHNA and CDR2 is SNTAGT in the germline V gene. V was cut by 0 bases and J by 1 base, with 6 bases left in between. The CDR3 loop spans 15 amino acids. In DNA, the CDR3 is TGTGCCAGCAGTGACTCGGGAGAGAACACCGGGGAGCTGTTTTTT. Translated, it gives CASSDSGENTGELFF.

As concerns this clone: Other DNA sequences in the same sample also yield this CDR3. The chain has TRBV5-4 and TRBJ2-5; D possibly matches TRBD1 or TRBD2 (5 bases each). V was cut by 3 bases and J by 3 bases, with 9 bases left in between. CDR3 length: 13 amino acids. CDR1 and CDR2 from the germline V gene are SGHNT and YYREEE (reference sequence). The CDR3 nucleotides read TGTGCCAGCAGCTCCGGGACGGAAGAGACCCAGTACTTC. Translating it yields CASSSGTEETQYF.

The chain joins TRBV7-2 to TRBJ1-1; weak D call: TRBD1 (5 bases). V shed 2 bases and J shed 3 bases, with 10 bases lying between them. This CDR3 spans 14 amino acids. Germline CDR1 and CDR2: SGHTA and FQGNSA. In DNA form, the CDR3 reads TGTGCCAGCAGCTTATGGGGGGGGGACACTGAAGCTTTCTTT. Its protein is CASSLWGGDTEAFF.

V usage is TRBV7-6 and J usage is TRBJ1-3; unclear D gene. This CDR3 has 15 residues. V lost 1 base to trimming and J lost 2 bases, with 9 bases between them. From germline, CDR1 is SGHVS and CDR2 FNYEAQ. The CDR3 DNA reads as TGTGCCAGCAGCTTAGGAGGGCTAACTGGAAACACCATATATTTT. Amino acid sequence: CASSLGGLTGNTIYF.

DNA of the CDR3: TGTGCCAGCAGCTTTCGTGGGGGACCCACCTACGAGCAGTACTTC. Its protein product is CASSFRGGPTYEQYF. The genes are TRBV13 and TRBJ2-7; D is possibly TRBD1 or TRBD2 (5 bases each). The CDR3 loop spans 15 amino acids. Per germline, CDR1 PRHDT and CDR2 FYEKMQ (reference sequence). Trimming pared 3 bases from V and 2 bases from J, leaving 14 bases between.

The chain is built from TRBV7-6 and TRBJ2-1; D may be TRBD1 (7 bases). The CDR3 has 13 residues. V gave up 5 bases and J gave up 6 bases, with 11 bases separating them. The germline V gene encodes CDR1 SGHVS and CDR2 FNYEAQ. The CDR3 DNA reads TGTGCCAGCAGCGCGGGACAGACCAATGAGCAGTTCTTC. The encoded protein is CASSAGQTNEQFF.

V is TRBV24-1 and J is TRBJ2-1, with D unresolved. The ends were cut back, 4 bases at V and 2 bases at J, with 8 bases in the middle. Germline lookup yields CDR1 KGHDR and CDR2 SFDVKD. The CDR3 contains 14 residues. The CDR3 reads CATSDGRPYNEQFF. The CDR3 region has the DNA TGTGCCACCAGTGACGGACGACCCTACAATGAGCAGTTCTTC.

Concerning this clone itself: This same CDR3 is encoded by further DNA sequences in the sample. This rearrangement joins TRBV2 to TRBJ2-7; D might be TRBD1 (5 bases). The germline V gene has CDR1 SNHLY and CDR2 FYNNEI. Trimming removed 2 bases at V and 1 base at J, with 9 bases between. The length of the CDR3 is 14 residues. The DNA for the CDR3 is TGTGCCAGCAGTGAACAAGGGGAATCCTACGAGCAGTACTTC. Amino acids: CASSEQGESYEQYF. The full variable domain, in which reference TRBV2 and TRBJ2-7 provide the parts outside the CDR3, is EPEVTQTPSHQVTQMGQEVILRCVPISNHLYFYWYRQILGQKVEFLVSFYNNEISEKSEIFDDQFSVERPDGSNFTLKIRSTKLEDSAMYFCASSEQGESYEQYFGPGTRLTVT.

The chain is built from TRBV2 and TRBJ2-7, with D possibly matching TRBD2 (5 bases). Germline V lookup: CDR1 SNHLY, CDR2 FYNNEI. The CDR3 totals 14 residues. V gave up 1 base and J gave up 2 bases, with 9 bases separating them. CDR3 amino acids: CASSEVWRAYEQYF. CDR3 nucleotide sequence: TGTGCCAGCAGTGAAGTGTGGCGGGCCTACGAGCAGTACTTC.

CDR3 in DNA: TGTGCCAGCAGTGAAAGGACAGGGGGCGGGTTTTTCACCGGGGAGCTGTTTTTT. Translation: CASSERTGGGFFTGELFF. The genes are TRBV2 and TRBJ2-2; 11 positions agree with TRBD1. The V gene's germline CDR1 is SNHLY and CDR2 FYNNEI. The CDR3 has 18 amino acids. Unmatched junction bases numbered 9, after V lost 2 bases and J lost 4 bases.

This chain links TRBV28 with TRBJ1-1, with 9 bases matching TRBD1. This CDR3 spans 14 amino acids. J lost 6 bases, V lost 5 bases, and 7 bases had no gene match. Per the germline V gene, CDR1 is MDHEN and CDR2 is SYDVKM. In DNA form, the CDR3 reads TGTGCCAGCAGTACAACAGGGGGCGGGCCTGAAGCTTTCTTT. Translating it yields CASSTTGGGPEAFF.

This clone appeared a single time. The chain has TRBV5-1 and TRBJ1-2; D gene ambiguous. CDR1 is SGHRS, CDR2 YFSETQ, per germline. V lost 0 bases and J 6 bases, leaving 9 bases between the germline ends. The CDR3 is made up of 13 amino acids. CDR3 nucleotide sequence: TGCGCCAGCAGCTTGGCTAGGCATGATGGCTACACCTTC. It codes for CASSLARHDGYTF.

The chain employs TRBV7-9 and TRBJ2-3; 11 nucleotides align to TRBD2. Per germline, CDR1 SEHNR and CDR2 FQNEAQ (reference sequence). The CDR3 extends over 16 amino acids. Losses at the gene ends were 3 bases for V and 1 base for J; bases not matched to a gene: 3. CDR3 DNA sequence: TGTGCCAGCAGCTTCCTACTAGCGGGAGGCACAGATACGCAGTATTTT. It encodes CASSFLLAGGTDTQYF.

The chain recombines TRBV19 with TRBJ2-1; 8 nucleotides match TRBD2. The CDR3 has 14 residues. Germline V lookup: CDR1 LNHDA, CDR2 SQIVND (reference sequence). V lost 6 bases, J lost 6 bases, and 7 bases stayed unmatched. CDR3 nucleotide sequence: TGTGCCAGTAGGAGGGCCGGGACTAGCAATGAGCAGTTCTTC. It translates to CASRRAGTSNEQFF.

The chain couples TRBV4-2 to TRBJ2-7; 10 bases fit TRBD2. Germline V gene data show CDR1 as LGHNA and CDR2 as YNFKEQ. The CDR3 loop spans 15 amino acids. Unmatched junction bases numbered 3, after V lost 0 bases and J lost 4 bases. The CDR3 nucleotides are TGTGCCAGCAGCCAAGAATCTAGCGGGAGTTACGAGCAGTACTTC. Its translation is CASSQESSGSYEQYF.

This chain joins TRBV25-1 and TRBJ1-1, with D unresolved. V was trimmed by 4 bases and J by 4 bases, leaving 10 bases between them. The CDR3 is 13 amino acids. Germline CDR1 MGHDK, CDR2 SYGVNS. The CDR3 reads CASSGGVGTEAFF. The CDR3 DNA is TGTGCCAGCAGTGGGGGAGTGGGCACTGAAGCTTTCTTT. Drawing the rest from reference TRBV25-1 and TRBJ1-1, the complete variable domain is EADIYQTPRYLVIGTGKKITLECSQTMGHDKMYWYQQDPGMELHLIHYSYGVNSTEKGDLSSESTVSRIRTEHFPLTLESARPSHTSQYLCASSGGVGTEAFFGQGTRLTVV.

V is TRBV7-9 and J is TRBJ2-1, with a weak D call TRBD2 (6 bases). CDR3 length: 12 residues. Trimming left V 2 bases short and J 10 bases short, with 9 bases between. Germline V gene data show CDR1 as SEHNR and CDR2 as FQNEAQ (reference sequence). CDR3 amino acids: CASSLNGGEQFF. CDR3 sequence (DNA): TGTGCCAGCAGCTTAAATGGGGGGGAGCAGTTCTTC.

The chain recombines TRBV3-1 (or the pseudogene TRBV3-2) with TRBJ2-5; the D gene is possibly TRBD2 (7 bases). V was clipped by 1 base and J by 5 bases, with 14 bases between them. This CDR3 region has 15 residues. Germline V gene sequence: CDR1 LGHDT, CDR2 YNNKEL (reference sequence). Written as DNA, the CDR3 is TGTGCCAGCAGCCAAGGTGGGGGGGGCCGTGAGACCCAGTACTTC. This sequence encodes CASSQGGGGRETQYF.

The chain is built from TRBV4-3 and TRBJ2-2; TRBD1 agrees at 11 bases. The CDR3 has 15 residues. The junction had 5 bases not matched to a gene; V was cut back by 4 bases and J by 7 bases. The germline CDR1 and CDR2 sequences are LGHNA and YSLEER. The CDR3 reads CASSLEGQGVGELFF. CDR3 DNA sequence: TGCGCCAGCAGCCTCGAGGGACAGGGGGTCGGGGAGCTGTTTTTT.

This sequence joins TRBV18 and TRBJ2-6, with 10 positions matching TRBD1. The trim removed 3 bases at V and 2 bases at J, leaving 4 bases unmatched. The CDR3 length is 17 residues. Germline V lookup: CDR1 KGHSH, CDR2 LQKENI. CDR3 residues: CASSPRDRGTGANVLTF. The CDR3 region has the DNA TGTGCCAGCTCACCCCGGGACAGGGGAACTGGGGCCAACGTCCTGACTTTC.

V gene TRBV2 combines with J gene TRBJ2-7; TRBD1 matches at 8 bases. The CDR3 covers 15 residues. The germline V gene encodes CDR1 SNHLY and CDR2 FYNNEI. V trimming: 6 bases; J trimming: 0 bases; junction bases outside the gene matches: 7. CDR3: CASSFRGHTSYEQYF. For the CDR3, the DNA is TGTGCCAGCAGCTTCAGGGGGCATACCTCCTACGAGCAGTACTTC.